This TCR beta chain was documented in a study of cytomegalovirus exposure and HLA in healthy donors. Study overall: Genotyping showed roughly 86% of fewer than 500 donors falling in the Caucasian-associated ancestry cluster.

Primers included in the PCR were 60 Vbeta and 13 Jbeta primers. Sequencing was performed with immunoSEQ multiplex PCR; in TCRdb, only in-frame clones are kept and a portion is missing. The repertoire holds around 180,000 clones, about 90% seen once, with more than 0.2% in the top ten. Study findings and constraints: HLA restriction was apparent for most CMV-associated TCR beta chains in a later analysis. The CMV antigen specificity of a few CMV-associated chains was confirmed through in vitro analysis. A later analysis linked some 18,000 TCR beta sequences to HLA alleles at 0.05 false discovery rate.

Of note for this clone: Its antigen is still unknown.

CDR1 and CDR2 from the germline V gene are LGHNT and FRNRAP. The CDR3 runs 14 residues. V dropped 6 bases and J dropped 7; count of bases not matched to a gene: 9. The TCR originated in a girl less than two years old in good health and CMV-seronegative. J is TRBJ1-2 and V is TRBV12-5, with 9 bases fitting TRBD1. The sequencing input was PBMCs. The CDR3 nucleotides read TGTGCTAGTGGGTACGGGACAGGGTTTCGTGGCTACACCTTC. This sequence encodes CASGYGTGFRGYTF. Full variable domain (outside the CDR3, taken from reference TRBV12-5 and TRBJ1-2): DARVTQTPRHKVTEMGQEVTMRCQPILGHNTVFWYRQTMMQGLELLAYFRNRAPLDDSGMPKDRFSAEMPDATLATLKIQPSEPRDSAVYFCASGYGTGFRGYTFGSGTRLTVV.